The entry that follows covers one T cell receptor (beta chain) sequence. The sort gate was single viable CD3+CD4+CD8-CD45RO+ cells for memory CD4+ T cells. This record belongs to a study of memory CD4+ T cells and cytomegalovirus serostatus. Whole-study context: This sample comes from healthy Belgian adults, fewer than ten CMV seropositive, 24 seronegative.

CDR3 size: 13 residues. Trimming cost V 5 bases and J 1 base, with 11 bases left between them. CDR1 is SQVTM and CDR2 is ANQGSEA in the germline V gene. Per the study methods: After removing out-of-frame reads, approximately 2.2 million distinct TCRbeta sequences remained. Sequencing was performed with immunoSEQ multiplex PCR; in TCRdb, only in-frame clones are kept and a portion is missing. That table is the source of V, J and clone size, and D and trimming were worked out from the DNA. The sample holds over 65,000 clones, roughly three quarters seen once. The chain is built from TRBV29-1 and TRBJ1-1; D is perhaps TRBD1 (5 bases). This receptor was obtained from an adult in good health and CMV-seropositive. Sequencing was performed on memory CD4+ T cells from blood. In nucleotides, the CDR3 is TGCAGCGTTTCGGGACGGACGAACACTGAAGCTTTCTTT. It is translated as CSVSGRTNTEAFF.